This T cell receptor beta chain was sequenced in a study of regulatory T cells in long-lasting Graves disease. This clonotype has at least ten counts. Its cognate antigen is unknown. Time point given: newly diagnosed GD, antithyroid drugs for less than 3 months. RNA extracted from PBMCs served as the sequencing template. Findings and limits, study-wide: More public clonotypes were shared by persistent patients (about 3,000) than by new patients (approximately 1,000).

To make TCR beta libraries, researchers used iRepertoire HTBI primers and Arm-PCR of CDR3 regions. Using its own MiXCR run on the multiplex PCR reads, TCRdb lists one record per CDR3 protein. Altogether roughly 350,000 distinct CDR3 sequences are present, 15% to 20% being singletons, with the ten largest covering around 21%. Trimming took off 3 bases at V and 7 bases at J, with 8 bases between the two ends. The CDR3 runs 12 residues. Another study also made use of these data, one on T cells in Graves' hyperthyroidism and ophthalmopathy. This second study says: With the HTBI primer set, the TCR CDR3 went through a first round of RT-PCR. The blood repertoire included most of the expanded thyroid clonotypes above 0.001.

The TCR originated in a woman aged 18-29 years with Graves disease. This chain connects TRBV12-3 or TRBV12-4 to TRBJ2-3; D unresolved. Sequencing was performed on peripheral blood mononuclear cells (PBMCs), taken at new diagnosis, from a patient treated with antithyroid drugs. Here the CDR3 reads CASSLGSNTQYF. The CDR3 bases are TGTGCCAGCAGTTTGGGGTCAAATACGCAGTATTTT.